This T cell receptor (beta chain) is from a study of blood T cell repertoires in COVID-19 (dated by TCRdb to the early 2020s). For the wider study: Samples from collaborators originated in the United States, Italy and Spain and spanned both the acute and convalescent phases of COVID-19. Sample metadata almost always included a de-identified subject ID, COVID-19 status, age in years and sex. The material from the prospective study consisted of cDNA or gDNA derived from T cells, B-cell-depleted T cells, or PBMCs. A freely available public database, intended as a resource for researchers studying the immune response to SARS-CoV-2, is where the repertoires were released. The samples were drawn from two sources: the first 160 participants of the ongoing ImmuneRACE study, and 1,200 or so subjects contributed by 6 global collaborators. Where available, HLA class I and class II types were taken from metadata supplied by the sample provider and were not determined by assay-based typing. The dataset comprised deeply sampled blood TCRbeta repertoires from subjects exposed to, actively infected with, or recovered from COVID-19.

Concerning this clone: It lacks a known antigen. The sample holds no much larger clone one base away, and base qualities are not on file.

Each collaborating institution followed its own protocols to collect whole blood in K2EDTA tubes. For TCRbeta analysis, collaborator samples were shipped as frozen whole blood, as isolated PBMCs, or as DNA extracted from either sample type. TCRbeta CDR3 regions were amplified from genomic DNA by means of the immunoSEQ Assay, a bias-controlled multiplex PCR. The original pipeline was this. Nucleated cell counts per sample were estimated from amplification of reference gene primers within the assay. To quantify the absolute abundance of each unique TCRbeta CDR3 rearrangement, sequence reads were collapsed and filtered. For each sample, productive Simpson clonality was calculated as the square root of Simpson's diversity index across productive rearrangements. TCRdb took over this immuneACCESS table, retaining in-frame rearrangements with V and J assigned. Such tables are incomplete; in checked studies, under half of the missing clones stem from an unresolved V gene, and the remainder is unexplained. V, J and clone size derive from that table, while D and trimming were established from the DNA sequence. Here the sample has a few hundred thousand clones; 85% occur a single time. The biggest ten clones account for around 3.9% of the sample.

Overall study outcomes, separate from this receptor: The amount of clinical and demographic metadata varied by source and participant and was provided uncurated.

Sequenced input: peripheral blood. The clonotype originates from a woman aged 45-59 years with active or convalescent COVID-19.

The DNA sequence reads TGCAGCGTTGAGCGGGGCACAGATACGCAGTATTTT. Protein translation: CSVERGTDTQYF. Recombination connected TRBV29-1 to TRBJ2-3; the best D guess is TRBD2, with 5 bases matching. Reading the germline V gene gives CDR1 SQVTM and CDR2 ANQGSEA. Cut back by 3 bases and 1 base, the V and J ends lie 5 bases apart. The CDR3, cysteine through phenylalanine, is 12 amino acids long. Only the CDR3 portion is preserved as DNA: 36 bases, with reading frame beginning at the first base.